This is a list of T cell receptor beta chains from one sample in a study of blood T cells in healthy people across ages. TCRdb reanalysed the 5' RACE reads using MiXCR and keeps one entry per CDR3 protein. This table has around 1.7 million distinct CDR3 sequences, roughly 27% appearing once. The material sequenced was blood. The receptor source for this set is a woman aged 25 to 45 in good health. The CDR3 runs from the conserved cysteine through the conserved F or W. A D gene is named only where the DNA matches it firmly. The listing skips clone size in some rows; elsewhere it reads once, few, many or a size class.

size | D | J | V | DNA | CDR3
few | TRBD2 | TRBJ2-7 | TRBV12-3/TRBV12-4 | TGTGCCAGCAGTTATAGCGGGGGGGCTGTCGAGCAGTACTTC | CASSYSGGAVEQYF
many | - | TRBJ2-7 | TRBV27 | TGTGCCAGCACCCGATTCCCCGGGACCTACGAGCAGTACTTC | CASTRFPGTYEQYF
once | TRBD1 | TRBJ2-7 | TRBV7-2 | TGTGCCAGCAGCCTATCCGGGACAGGGTTCGTTAGGGGCTACGAGCAGTACTTC | CASSLSGTGFVRGYEQYF
- | - | TRBJ1-2 | TRBV7-9 | TGTGCCAGCACCAGGGAGTTGCGTGACTATGGCTACACCTTC | CASTRELRDYGYTF
few | TRBD2 | TRBJ2-5 | TRBV3-1 | TGTGCCAGCAGCCAAGGACTAGCGGTAGAGGAAGAGACCCAGTACTTC | CASSQGLAVEEETQYF
few | TRBD1 | TRBJ1-2 | TRBV29-1 | TGCAGCGTTGAGCCGGGACAGGGATCGTGGGGGGGATATGGCTACACCTTC | CSVEPGQGSWGGYGYTF
- | - | TRBJ2-1 | TRBV11-2 | TGTGCCAGCAGCTTAACCGACAGATGCAATGAGCAGTTCTTC | CASSLTDRCNEQFF
- | - | TRBJ2-7 | TRBV9 | TGTGCCAGCAGCGTTCAAAAGGGATATAAGCCGTACTTC | CASSVQKGYKPYF
few | TRBD1 | TRBJ2-6 | TRBV7-9 | TGTGCCAGCAGCTTAGCCCGGACAGGGGTTTTAGTTGGCTCTGGGGCCAACGTCCTGACTTTC | CASSLARTGVLVGSGANVLTF
few | - | TRBJ2-1 | TRBV30 | TGTGCCTGGAGTCGCCTAAGGTCGATCGATGAGCAGTTCTTC | CAWSRLRSIDEQFF
many | - | TRBJ2-1 | TRBV9 | TGTGCCAGCAGCGTCGGGCAGGGAAGGTACAATGAGCAGTTCTTC | CASSVGQGRYNEQFF
- | - | TRBJ1-6 | TRBV7-9 | TGTGCCAGCAGCAAGCTTGTGTCACCCCTCCACTTT | CASSKLVSPLHF
- | TRBD1 | TRBJ1-5 | TRBV2 | TGTGCCAGCAGTGGGGGACAGGGGGCCGGCAATCAGCCCCAGCATTTT | CASSGGQGAGNQPQHF
- | - | TRBJ2-3 | TRBV4-1 | TGCGCCAGCAGCCAACAAGCTGGGGGCCCAGATACGCAGTATTTT | CASSQQAGGPDTQYF
few | - | TRBJ2-3 | TRBV7-9 | TGTGCCAGCAGCTTATCCGCGACAGTACTGGGGGATACGCAGTATTTT | CASSLSATVLGDTQYF
few | TRBD1 | TRBJ2-7 | TRBV24-1 | TGTGCCACCAGTGAAAATCCCGGGACAGGGTCACTCGAGCAGTACTTC | CATSENPGTGSLEQYF
few | - | TRBJ2-1 | TRBV29-1 | TGCAGCGTTGAGGGCAGACTGAATGAGCAGTTCTTC | CSVEGRLNEQFF
- | TRBD1 | TRBJ1-2 | TRBV20-1 | TGCAGTGCTCTCGTGGACAGGCCCTCTGGTGGCTACACCTTC | CSALVDRPSGGYTF
- | TRBD1 | TRBJ2-7 | TRBV3-1 | TGTGCCAGCAGCCAACCCCGGGACAGGTTGGATTCCGAGCAGTACTTC | CASSQPRDRLDSEQYF
many | TRBD2 | TRBJ2-7 | TRBV12-3/TRBV12-4 | TGTGCCAGCAGCTCCAACAGCGGGAGCTTTAAAGGGTACGAGCAGTACTTC | CASSSNSGSFKGYEQYF
many | - | TRBJ2-7 | TRBV28 | TGTGCCAGCAGCTACCCCGGGACAACTAGCTCCTACGAGCAGTACTTC | CASSYPGTTSSYEQYF
few | - | TRBJ1-2 | TRBV4-1 | TGCGCCAGCAGCCAACCAGTACGGGGATTCTATGGCTACACCTTC | CASSQPVRGFYGYTF
- | TRBD1 | TRBJ2-7 | TRBV5-1 | TGCGCCAGCAGCCCGGGACAGATCACTACTAGCGAGCAGTACTTC | CASSPGQITTSEQYF
few | - | TRBJ2-1 | TRBV29-1 | TGCAGCGTTGAAGCGTACCAGAACAATGATCAGTTCTTC | CSVEAYQNNDQFF
- | TRBD1 | TRBJ1-1 | TRBV12-3/TRBV12-4 | TGTGCCAGCAGTACCCGGACAGGGGCGAACACTGAAGCTTTCTTT | CASSTRTGANTEAFF
- | - | TRBJ2-7 | TRBV27 | - | CASSSSGGGEQYF
many | - | TRBJ2-7 | TRBV18 | TGTGCCAGCTCACCAGCGGGTTCTTCCTACGAGCAGTACTTC | CASSPAGSSYEQYF
- | - | TRBJ1-2 | TRBV5-1 | TGCGCCAGCAGCCCGTGGGGGGGGTTCGACGGCTACACCTTC | CASSPWGGFDGYTF
few | TRBD1 | TRBJ2-7 | TRBV12-3/TRBV12-4 | TGTGCCAACAGTCCCCGGGACAGGGTAAGCGAGCAGTACTTC | CANSPRDRVSEQYF
- | - | TRBJ2-7 | TRBV4-1 | TGCGCCAGCAGCCAAGGGGCGGGCTTCGAGTACAATGAGCAGTACTTC | CASSQGAGFEYNEQYF
many | - | TRBJ2-3 | TRBV7-2 | TGTGCCAGCCTTATCCGCGGGACAAGCACAGATACGCAGTATTTT | CASLIRGTSTDTQYF
few | - | TRBJ2-7 | TRBV4-2 | TGTGCCAGCAGCCCAAGAGCGCAGGGGGGGGACTACGAGCAGTACTTC | CASSPRAQGGDYEQYF
- | TRBD2 | TRBJ2-3 | TRBV29-1 | TGCAGCGGTGCGGGGGGGTGGCCTATCGGCACAGATACGCAGTATTTT | CSGAGGWPIGTDTQYF
- | - | TRBJ2-4 | TRBV12-3/TRBV12-4 | TGTGCCAGCAGTTTAAGGGGGGCGGCCAAAAACATTCAGTACTTC | CASSLRGAAKNIQYF
- | - | TRBJ2-1 | TRBV5-1 | TGCGCCAGCAGCTTCTCTGAACGCCCGAATGAGCAGTTCTTC | CASSFSERPNEQFF
few | - | TRBJ1-6 | TRBV5-1 | TGCGCCAGCAGCTTGGATGTGATTTCACCCCTCCACTTT | CASSLDVISPLHF
few | - | TRBJ1-6 | TRBV5-5 | TGTGCCAGCAGCTTGGAGGGGCCAGGGGTCGTAAATTCACCCCTCCACTTT | CASSLEGPGVVNSPLHF
many | - | TRBJ2-3 | TRBV2 | TGTGCCAGCACGGGACTTTCAGATACGCAGTATTTT | CASTGLSDTQYF
- | - | TRBJ1-1 | TRBV12-3/TRBV12-4 | TGTGCCACGCGGGGGGGACATTCCAACACTGAAGCTTTCTTT | CATRGGHSNTEAFF
- | - | TRBJ1-1 | TRBV12-5 | TGTGCTAGTGGTTTGGTGGGGGGGACTGAAGCTTTCTTT | CASGLVGGTEAFF
- | - | TRBJ2-5 | TRBV6-2/TRBV6-3 | TGTGCCAGCAGTAACCTCCGGGGTTCGGAGACCCAGTACTTC | CASSNLRGSETQYF
- | - | TRBJ2-7 | TRBV21-1 | TGTGCCAGCAGCAAAGTTGTGGGGGACAGTAACTCCTACGAGCAGTACTTC | CASSKVVGDSNSYEQYF
- | TRBD2 | TRBJ2-1 | TRBV5-1 | TGCGCCAGCAGCTTGGCAACTAGCGGGGTGCCCCTCTCCTACAATGAGCAGTTCTTC | CASSLATSGVPLSYNEQFF
few | - | TRBJ2-5 | TRBV2 | TGTGCCAGCACGTTGGAAGGGGCACGTCCAGAGACCCAGTACTTC | CASTLEGARPETQYF
- | TRBD2 | TRBJ2-1 | TRBV2 | TGTGCCAGCAAGTTGCGGGGGGGTGACAATGAGCAGTTCTTC | CASKLRGGDNEQFF
many | TRBD2 | TRBJ2-1 | TRBV7-9 | TGTGCCAGCAGCCAAACTAGCGTCTCCTACAATGAGCAGTTCTTC | CASSQTSVSYNEQFF